A selection of T cell receptor beta chains follows, all from one sample in a study of cytomegalovirus exposure and HLA in healthy donors. Sequenced by immunoSEQ multiplex PCR; TCRdb stores in-frame clones only, minus some. The table has fewer than 65,000 clones, roughly 80% seen once. The source material was PBMCs. These receptors all stem from a woman aged 35 to 49 in good health and CMV-seropositive. CDR3s include the opening cysteine and the closing phenylalanine or tryptophan. Each record gives: clone size, V gene, J gene, D gene, CDR3 protein, CDR3 DNA. The D gene is left open where the match is weak. Size is omitted from some rows. Given values are once, few, many or a class for expanded clones.

-,TRBV18,TRBJ1-1,-,CASSPRGIGLSEAFF,TGTGCCAGCTCACCCAGGGGCATCGGTTTGTCTGAAGCTTTCTTT
-,TRBV7-2,TRBJ1-1,-,CASTLTSGNTEAFF,TGTGCCAGCACCCTAACCTCAGGTAACACTGAAGCTTTCTTT
once,TRBV19,TRBJ2-1,TRBD1,CASSINRGSYNEQFF,TGTGCCAGTAGTATAAACAGGGGTTCCTACAATGAGCAGTTCTTC
-,TRBV27,TRBJ1-6,TRBD1,CASSLGGGQGLSYNSPLHF,TGTGCCAGCAGTTTAGGAGGAGGACAGGGCTTGTCCTATAATTCACCCCTCCACTTT
-,TRBV30,TRBJ1-5,TRBD1,CAWSRRVGTGVDQPQHF,TGTGCCTGGAGCCGAAGGGTCGGGACAGGGGTGGATCAGCCCCAGCATTTT
-,TRBV11-2,TRBJ2-4,-,CASSLDPGFGAKNIQYF,TGTGCCAGCAGCTTAGATCCGGGGTTTGGAGCCAAAAACATTCAGTACTTC
-,TRBV18,TRBJ1-1,TRBD1,CASSPIRGPTNTEAFF,TGTGCCAGCTCACCAATTAGGGGGCCAACGAACACTGAAGCTTTCTTT
-,TRBV7-2,TRBJ2-4,-,CASSLWSGGGQNIQYF,TGTGCCAGCAGCTTATGGTCGGGAGGGGGCCAAAACATTCAGTACTTC
few,TRBV21-1,TRBJ2-2,-,CASSKESSGGAGTGELFF,TGTGCCAGCAGCAAAGAGTCTAGCGGGGGGGCCGGCACCGGGGAGCTGTTTTTT
-,TRBV19,TRBJ1-4,-,CASSRQLNEKLFF,TGTGCCAGTAGCCGACAGCTTAATGAAAAACTGTTTTTT
once,TRBV30,TRBJ1-5,TRBD1,CAWSNRGSQPQHF,TGTGCCTGGAGTAACAGGGGGAGCCAGCCCCAGCATTTT
-,TRBV5-1,TRBJ2-2,-,CASSLEGRANTGELFF,TGCGCCAGCAGCTTGGAGGGCAGGGCGAACACCGGGGAGCTGTTTTTT
few,TRBV5-4,TRBJ2-3,TRBD2,CATLRRGGPGTDTQYF,TGTGCCACCCTAAGGCGGGGGGGCCCAGGGACAGATACGCAGTATTTT
-,TRBV18,TRBJ1-2,-,CASSPAGFDGYTF,TGTGCCAGCTCACCGGCGGGTTTCGATGGCTACACCTTC
-,TRBV5-1,TRBJ1-6,-,CASRSGTQNSPLHF,TGCGCCAGCAGGTCAGGGACACAAAATTCACCCCTCCACTTT
-,TRBV15,TRBJ1-4,TRBD1,CATSQGQGNEKLFF,TGTGCCACCAGCCAGGGACAGGGAAACGAAAAACTGTTTTTT
-,TRBV30,TRBJ1-6,-,CAWSVGGESPLHF,TGTGCCTGGAGTGTAGGGGGTGAGTCACCCCTCCACTTT
-,TRBV11-3,TRBJ1-5,-,CASSFYSYRYRNQPQHF,TGTGCCAGCAGCTTTTATTCCTACAGGTATCGAAATCAGCCCCAGCATTTT
-,TRBV4-1,TRBJ1-3,TRBD1,CASSTLYLGQAFGNTIYF,TGCGCCAGCAGCACCCTTTACCTAGGACAGGCCTTCGGAAACACCATATATTTT
-,TRBV5-4,TRBJ2-5,-,CASSPSGQETQYF,TGTGCCAGCAGCCCAAGCGGACAAGAGACCCAGTACTTC
-,TRBV6-5,TRBJ2-1,TRBD2,CASSVLAGRYNEQFF,TGTGCCAGCAGCGTATTAGCGGGGAGGTACAATGAGCAGTTCTTC
few,TRBV9,TRBJ2-1,-,CASSAQESYNEQFF,TGTGCCAGCAGCGCGCAGGAATCCTACAATGAGCAGTTCTTC
-,TRBV2,TRBJ1-1,TRBD1,CASTTWTGGRTEAFF,TGTGCCAGCACCACTTGGACAGGGGGCCGGACTGAAGCTTTCTTT
few,TRBV2,TRBJ1-1,TRBD1,CASSASGTGGRIAFF,TGTGCCAGCAGTGCATCCGGGACAGGGGGTCGGATTGCTTTCTTT
-,TRBV18,TRBJ1-2,-,CASSPNRRYGYTF,TGTGCCAGCTCACCGAACAGGCGCTATGGCTACACCTTC
few,TRBV5-1,TRBJ1-6,TRBD1,CASSLDRPNSYNSPLHF,TGCGCCAGCAGCCTGGACAGGCCGAACTCCTATAATTCACCCCTCCACTTT
-,TRBV7-8,TRBJ1-5,-,CASNPSGGVLNQPQHF,TGTGCCAGCAACCCCAGTGGGGGGGTCCTCAATCAGCCCCAGCATTTT
-,TRBV5-6,TRBJ2-3,TRBD2,CASRLRGRFGTQYF,TGTGCCAGCAGGTTGCGGGGGAGGTTCGGTACGCAGTATTTT
few,TRBV5-6,TRBJ2-5,-,CASSWTHYRQAQYF,TGTGCCAGCAGCTGGACCCATTATCGACAGGCCCAGTACTTC
once,TRBV5-1,TRBJ2-5,TRBD1,CASSLAGTGGKQETQYF,TGCGCCAGCAGCTTGGCGGGGACAGGGGGAAAGCAAGAGACCCAGTACTTC
-,TRBV5-6,TRBJ1-1,TRBD1,CASSSRTGEAFF,TGTGCCAGCAGCTCTAGGACAGGCGAGGCTTTCTTT